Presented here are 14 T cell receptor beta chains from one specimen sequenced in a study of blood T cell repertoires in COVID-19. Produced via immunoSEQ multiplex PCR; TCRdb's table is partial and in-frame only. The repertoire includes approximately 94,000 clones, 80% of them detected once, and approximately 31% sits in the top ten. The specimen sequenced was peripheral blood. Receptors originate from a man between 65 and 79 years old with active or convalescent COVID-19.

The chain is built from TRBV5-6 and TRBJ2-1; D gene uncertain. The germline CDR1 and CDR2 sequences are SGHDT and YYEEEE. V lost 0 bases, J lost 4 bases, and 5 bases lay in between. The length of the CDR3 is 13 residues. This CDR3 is CASSLGDYNEQFF. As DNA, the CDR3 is TGTGCCAGCAGCTTGGGCGATTACAATGAGCAGTTCTTC.

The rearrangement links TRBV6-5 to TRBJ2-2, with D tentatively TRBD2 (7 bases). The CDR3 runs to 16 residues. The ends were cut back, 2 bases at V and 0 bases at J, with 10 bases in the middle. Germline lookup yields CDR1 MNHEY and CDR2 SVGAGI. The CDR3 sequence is CASSYRGGPNTGELFF. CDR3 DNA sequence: TGTGCCAGCAGTTACAGGGGGGGCCCGAACACCGGGGAGCTGTTTTTT.

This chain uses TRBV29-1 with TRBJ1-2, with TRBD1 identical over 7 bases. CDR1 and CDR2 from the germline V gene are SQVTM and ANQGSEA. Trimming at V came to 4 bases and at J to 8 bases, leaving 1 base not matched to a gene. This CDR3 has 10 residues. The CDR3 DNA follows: TGCAGCGTTGGACAGGGAGGCTACACCTTC. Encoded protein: CSVGQGGYTF.

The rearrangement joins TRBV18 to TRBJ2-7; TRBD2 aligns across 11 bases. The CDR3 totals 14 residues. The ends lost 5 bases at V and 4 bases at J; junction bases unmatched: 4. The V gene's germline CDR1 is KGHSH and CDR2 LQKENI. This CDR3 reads CASSATSGMYEQYF. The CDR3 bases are TGTGCCAGCTCAGCGACTAGCGGGATGTACGAGCAGTACTTC.

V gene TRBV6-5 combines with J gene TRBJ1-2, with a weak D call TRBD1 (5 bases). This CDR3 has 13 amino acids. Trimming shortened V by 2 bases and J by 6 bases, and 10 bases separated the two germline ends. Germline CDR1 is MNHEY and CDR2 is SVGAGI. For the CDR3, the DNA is TGTGCCAGCAGTTACCGGGCAGGGCATGGCTACACCTTC. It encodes CASSYRAGHGYTF.

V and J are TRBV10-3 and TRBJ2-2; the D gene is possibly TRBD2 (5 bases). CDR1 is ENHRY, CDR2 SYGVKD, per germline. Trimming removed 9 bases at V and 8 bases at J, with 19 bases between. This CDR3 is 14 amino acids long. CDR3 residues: CAMTSDVPGGELFF. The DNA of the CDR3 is TGTGCCATGACTTCGGACGTCCCGGGGGGGGAGCTGTTTTTT.

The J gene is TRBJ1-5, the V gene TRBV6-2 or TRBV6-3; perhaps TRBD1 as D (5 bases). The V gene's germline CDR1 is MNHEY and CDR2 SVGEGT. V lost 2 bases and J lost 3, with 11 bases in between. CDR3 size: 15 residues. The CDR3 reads CASSYRGSVNQPQHF. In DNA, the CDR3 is TGTGCCAGCAGTTACAGGGGATCAGTCAATCAGCCCCAGCATTTT.

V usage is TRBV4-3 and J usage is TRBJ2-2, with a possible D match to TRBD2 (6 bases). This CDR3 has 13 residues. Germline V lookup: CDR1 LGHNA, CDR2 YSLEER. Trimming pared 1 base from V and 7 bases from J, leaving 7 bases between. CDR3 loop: CASSQGLVGELFF. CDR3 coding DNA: TGCGCCAGCAGCCAAGGACTAGTCGGGGAGCTGTTTTTT.

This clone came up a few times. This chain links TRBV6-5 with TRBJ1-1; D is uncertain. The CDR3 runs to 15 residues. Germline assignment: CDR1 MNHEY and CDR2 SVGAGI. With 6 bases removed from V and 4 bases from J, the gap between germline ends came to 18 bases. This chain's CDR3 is CASSNLRNPGTEAFF. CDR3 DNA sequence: TGTGCCAGCAGCAACCTCCGAAACCCCGGCACTGAAGCTTTCTTT.

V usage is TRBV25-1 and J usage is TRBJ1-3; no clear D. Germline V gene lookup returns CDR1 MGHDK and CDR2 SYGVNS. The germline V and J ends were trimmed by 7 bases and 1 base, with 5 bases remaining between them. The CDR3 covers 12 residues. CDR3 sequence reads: CASTPSGNTIYF. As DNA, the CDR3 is TGTGCCAGCACCCCATCTGGAAACACCATATATTTT. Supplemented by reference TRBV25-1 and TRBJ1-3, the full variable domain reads EADIYQTPRYLVIGTGKKITLECSQTMGHDKMYWYQQDPGMELHLIHYSYGVNSTEKGDLSSESTVSRIRTEHFPLTLESARPSHTSQYLCASTPSGNTIYFGEGSWLTVV.

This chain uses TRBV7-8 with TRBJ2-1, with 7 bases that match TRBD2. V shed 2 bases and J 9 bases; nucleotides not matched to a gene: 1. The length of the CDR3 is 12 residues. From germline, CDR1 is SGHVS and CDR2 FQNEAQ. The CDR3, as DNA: TGTGCCAGCAGCTTACGGGGGGTTGAGCAGTTCTTC. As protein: CASSLRGVEQFF.

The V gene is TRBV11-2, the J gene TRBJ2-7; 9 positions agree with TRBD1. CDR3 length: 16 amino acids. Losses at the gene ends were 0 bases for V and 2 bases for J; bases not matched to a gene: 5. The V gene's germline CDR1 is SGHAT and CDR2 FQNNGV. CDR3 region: CASSLETGTGTYEQYF. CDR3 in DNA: TGTGCCAGCAGCTTAGAGACCGGGACAGGGACCTACGAGCAGTACTTC.

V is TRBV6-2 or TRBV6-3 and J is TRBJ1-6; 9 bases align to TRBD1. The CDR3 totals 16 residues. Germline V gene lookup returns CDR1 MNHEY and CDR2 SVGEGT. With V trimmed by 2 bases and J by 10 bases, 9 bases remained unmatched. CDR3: CASSYLVGQGRSPLHF. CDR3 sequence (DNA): TGTGCCAGCAGTTACCTCGTGGGACAGGGCAGGTCACCCCTCCACTTT.

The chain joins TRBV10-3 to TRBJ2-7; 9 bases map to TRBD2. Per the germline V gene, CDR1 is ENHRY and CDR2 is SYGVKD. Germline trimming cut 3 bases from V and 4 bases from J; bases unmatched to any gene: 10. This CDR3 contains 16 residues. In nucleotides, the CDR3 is TGTGCCATCAGTGATTTCGGGAGCGGGAGGTATTACGAGCAGTACTTC. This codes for CAISDFGSGRYYEQYF.